This T cell receptor beta chain originates from a study of OX40 agonist ivuxolimab in advanced cancers. Study-level information: Ivuxolimab is an agonistic anti-OX40 (CD134) antibody, and patients were treated with it. Points from the study as a whole: Low levels of normalized T-cell clonal expansion also appeared in some nonresponders.

Sampled blood was obtained at baseline, cycle 4 day 1, and cycle 7 day 1. The CDR3 loop spans 13 amino acids. Germline CDR1 and CDR2: SGHRS and YFSETQ. Trimming took off 0 bases at V and 4 bases at J, with 5 bases between the two ends. Concerning this clone: As yet, its antigen is unknown.

The method was immunoSEQ multiplex PCR; TCRdb's version includes in-frame clones alone and lacks a portion of them. The repertoire holds fewer than 50,000 clones, with more than 80% as singletons. This clonotype was obtained from an adult with an advanced solid tumor such as melanoma, head and neck, liver or kidney cancer. The sample was CD4+ or CD8+ T cells sorted from blood, taken in a trial of the OX40 agonist ivuxolimab. This chain links TRBV5-1 with TRBJ2-1; no reliable D call. CDR3: CASSLASYNEQFF. CDR3 nucleotide sequence: TGCGCCAGCAGCTTGGCCTCGTACAATGAGCAGTTCTTC.